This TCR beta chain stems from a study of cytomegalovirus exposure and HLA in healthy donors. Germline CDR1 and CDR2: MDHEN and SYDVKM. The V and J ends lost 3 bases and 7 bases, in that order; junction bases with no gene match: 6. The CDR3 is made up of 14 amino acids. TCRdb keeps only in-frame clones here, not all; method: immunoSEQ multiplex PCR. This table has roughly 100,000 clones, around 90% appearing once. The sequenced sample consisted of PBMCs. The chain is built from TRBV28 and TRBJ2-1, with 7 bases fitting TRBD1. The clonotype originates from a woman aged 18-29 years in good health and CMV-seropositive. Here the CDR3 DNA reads TGTGCCAGCAGTTTGACAGGGTCTGGGAATGAGCAGTTCTTC. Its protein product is CASSLTGSGNEQFF.